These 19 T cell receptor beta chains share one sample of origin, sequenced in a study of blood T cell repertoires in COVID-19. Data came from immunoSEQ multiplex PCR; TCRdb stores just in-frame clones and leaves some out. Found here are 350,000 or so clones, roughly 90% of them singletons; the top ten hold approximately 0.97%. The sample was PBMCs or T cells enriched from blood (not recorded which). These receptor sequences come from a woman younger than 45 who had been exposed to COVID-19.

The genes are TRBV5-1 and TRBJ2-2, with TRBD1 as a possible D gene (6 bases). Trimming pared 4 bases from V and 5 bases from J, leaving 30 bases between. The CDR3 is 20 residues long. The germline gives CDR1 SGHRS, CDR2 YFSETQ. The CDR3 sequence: CASSLDRRLGTQTRTGELFF. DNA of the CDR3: TGCGCCAGCAGCCTCGACAGGCGATTGGGTACCCAAACTCGAACCGGGGAGCTGTTTTTT.

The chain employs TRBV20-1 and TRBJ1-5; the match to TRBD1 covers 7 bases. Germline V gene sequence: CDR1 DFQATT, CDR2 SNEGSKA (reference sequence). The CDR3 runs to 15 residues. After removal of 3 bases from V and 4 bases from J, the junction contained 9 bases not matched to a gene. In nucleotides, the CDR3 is TGCAGTGCTAGTCGGCGGGACAGAGTTAATCAGCCCCAGCATTTT. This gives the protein CSASRRDRVNQPQHF.

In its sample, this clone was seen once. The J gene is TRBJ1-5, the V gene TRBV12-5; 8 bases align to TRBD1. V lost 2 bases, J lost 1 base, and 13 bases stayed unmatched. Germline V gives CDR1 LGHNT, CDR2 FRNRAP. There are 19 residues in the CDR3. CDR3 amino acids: CASGLSSKNNRGSNQPQHF. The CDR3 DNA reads TGTGCTAGTGGTTTGTCCTCCAAGAACAACAGGGGGAGCAATCAGCCCCAGCATTTT. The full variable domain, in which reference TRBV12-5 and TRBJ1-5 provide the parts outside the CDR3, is DARVTQTPRHKVTEMGQEVTMRCQPILGHNTVFWYRQTMMQGLELLAYFRNRAPLDDSGMPKDRFSAEMPDATLATLKIQPSEPRDSAVYFCASGLSSKNNRGSNQPQHFGDGTRLSIL.

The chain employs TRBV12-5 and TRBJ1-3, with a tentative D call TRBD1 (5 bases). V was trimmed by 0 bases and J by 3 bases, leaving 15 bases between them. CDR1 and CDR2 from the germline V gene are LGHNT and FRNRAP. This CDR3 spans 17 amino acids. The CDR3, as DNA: TGTGCTAGTGGTTTGGTGGGCAGGGCCACGGATGGAAACACCATATATTTT. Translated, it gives CASGLVGRATDGNTIYF.

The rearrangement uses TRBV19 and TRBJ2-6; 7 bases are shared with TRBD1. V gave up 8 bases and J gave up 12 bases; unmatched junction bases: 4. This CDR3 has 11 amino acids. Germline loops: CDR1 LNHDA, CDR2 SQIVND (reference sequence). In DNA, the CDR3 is TGTGCCAGTGAGGGGGCTGGCGTCCTGACTTTC. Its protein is CASEGAGVLTF.

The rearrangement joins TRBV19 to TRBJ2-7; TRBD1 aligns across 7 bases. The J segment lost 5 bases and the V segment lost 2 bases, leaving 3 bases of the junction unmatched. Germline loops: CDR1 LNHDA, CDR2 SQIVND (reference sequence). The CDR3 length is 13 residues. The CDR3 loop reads CASSIRQGNEQYF. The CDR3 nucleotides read TGTGCCAGTAGTATACGACAGGGCAACGAGCAGTACTTC. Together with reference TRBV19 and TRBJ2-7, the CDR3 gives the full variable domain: DGGITQSPKYLFRKEGQNVTLSCEQNLNHDAMYWYRQDPGQGLRLIYYSQIVNDFQKGDIAEGYSVSREKKESFPLTVTSAQKNPTAFYLCASSIRQGNEQYFGPGTRLTVT.

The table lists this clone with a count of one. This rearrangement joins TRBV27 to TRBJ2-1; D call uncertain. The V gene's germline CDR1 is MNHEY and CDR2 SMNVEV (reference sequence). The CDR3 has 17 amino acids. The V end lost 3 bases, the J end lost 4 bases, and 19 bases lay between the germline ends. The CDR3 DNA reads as TGTGCCAGCAGTTTGGCGAGGATAGCCCCTGGGTACAATGAGCAGTTCTTC. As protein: CASSLARIAPGYNEQFF.

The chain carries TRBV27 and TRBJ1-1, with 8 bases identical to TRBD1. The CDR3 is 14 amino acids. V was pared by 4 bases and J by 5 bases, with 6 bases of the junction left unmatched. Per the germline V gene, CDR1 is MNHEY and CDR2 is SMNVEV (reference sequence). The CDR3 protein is CASSSGQGPTEAFF. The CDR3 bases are TGTGCCAGCAGTTCTGGACAGGGCCCGACTGAAGCTTTCTTT.

The DNA of the CDR3 is TGTGCCAGCAGTAACAGGGGTGGCGGTAATTCACCCCTCCACTTT. It is translated as CASSNRGGGNSPLHF. The chain combines TRBV2 with TRBJ1-6; 7 nucleotides agree with TRBD1. The germline gives CDR1 SNHLY, CDR2 FYNNEI. Trimming cost V 5 bases and J 6 bases; bases outside gene matches: 7. The CDR3 sequence is 15 residues long.

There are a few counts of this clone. This chain's CDR3 is CASTLVTETQYF. The CDR3, as DNA: TGTGCCAGCACCCTAGTGACGGAGACCCAGTACTTC. The rearrangement links TRBV21-1 to TRBJ2-5; the table names TRBD2, a call not compared with the DNA. TRBV21-1 is termed a pseudogene. This CDR3 region has 12 residues.

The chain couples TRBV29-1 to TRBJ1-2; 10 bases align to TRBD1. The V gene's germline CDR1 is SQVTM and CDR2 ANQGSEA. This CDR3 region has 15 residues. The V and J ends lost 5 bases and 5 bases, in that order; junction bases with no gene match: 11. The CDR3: CSVQQTGGSLYGYTF. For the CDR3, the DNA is TGCAGCGTTCAGCAGACAGGGGGCAGCCTTTATGGCTACACCTTC.

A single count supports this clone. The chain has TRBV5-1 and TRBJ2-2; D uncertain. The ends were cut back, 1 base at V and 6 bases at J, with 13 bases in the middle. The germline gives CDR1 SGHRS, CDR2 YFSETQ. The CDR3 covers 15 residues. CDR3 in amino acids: CASSLSGSLAGELFF. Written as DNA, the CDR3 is TGCGCCAGCAGCTTGTCCGGGTCTTTGGCCGGGGAGCTGTTTTTT.

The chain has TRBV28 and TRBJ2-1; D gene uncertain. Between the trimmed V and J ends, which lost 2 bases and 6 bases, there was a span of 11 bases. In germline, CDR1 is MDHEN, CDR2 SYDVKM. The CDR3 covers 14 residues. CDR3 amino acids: CASSLSPQTNEQFF. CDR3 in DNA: TGTGCCAGCAGTTTAAGCCCCCAAACCAATGAGCAGTTCTTC.

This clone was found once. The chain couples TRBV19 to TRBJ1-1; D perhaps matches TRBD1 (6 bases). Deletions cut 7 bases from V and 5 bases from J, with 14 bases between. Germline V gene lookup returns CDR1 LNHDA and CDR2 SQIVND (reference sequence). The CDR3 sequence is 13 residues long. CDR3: CASKTTGWTEAFF. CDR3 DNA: TGTGCCAGTAAGACGACAGGTTGGACTGAAGCTTTCTTT.

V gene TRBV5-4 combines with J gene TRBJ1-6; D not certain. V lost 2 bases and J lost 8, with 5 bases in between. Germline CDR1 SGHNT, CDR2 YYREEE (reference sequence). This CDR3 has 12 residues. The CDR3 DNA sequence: TGTGCCAGCAGCTTTCCTGATTCACCCCTCCACTTT. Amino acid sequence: CASSFPDSPLHF.

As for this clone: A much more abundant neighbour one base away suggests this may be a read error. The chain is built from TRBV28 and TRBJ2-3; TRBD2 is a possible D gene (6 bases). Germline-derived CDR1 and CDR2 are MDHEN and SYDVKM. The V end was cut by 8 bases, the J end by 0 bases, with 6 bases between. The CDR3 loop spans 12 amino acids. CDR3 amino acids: CASGTSTDTQYF. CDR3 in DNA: TGTGCCAGCGGGACTAGCACAGATACGCAGTATTTT. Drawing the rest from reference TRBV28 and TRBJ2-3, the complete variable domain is DVKVTQSSRYLVKRTGEKVFLECVQDMDHENMFWYRQDPGLGLRLIYFSYDVKMKEKGDIPEGYSVSREKKERFSLILESASTNQTSMYLCASGTSTDTQYFGPGTRLTVL.

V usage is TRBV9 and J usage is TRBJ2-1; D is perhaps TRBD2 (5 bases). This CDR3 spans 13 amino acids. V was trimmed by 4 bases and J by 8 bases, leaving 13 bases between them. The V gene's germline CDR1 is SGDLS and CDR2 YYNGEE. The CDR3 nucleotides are TGTGCCAGCAGCCCTAGGGAGTCCGATGAGCAGTTCTTC. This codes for CASSPRESDEQFF.

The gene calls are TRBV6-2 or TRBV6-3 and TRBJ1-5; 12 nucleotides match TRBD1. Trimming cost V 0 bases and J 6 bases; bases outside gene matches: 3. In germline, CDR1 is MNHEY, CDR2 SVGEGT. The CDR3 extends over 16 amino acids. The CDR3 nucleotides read TGTGCCAGCAGTTACTCAGGGACAGGGGGCTTTCAGCCCCAGCATTTT. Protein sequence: CASSYSGTGGFQPQHF.

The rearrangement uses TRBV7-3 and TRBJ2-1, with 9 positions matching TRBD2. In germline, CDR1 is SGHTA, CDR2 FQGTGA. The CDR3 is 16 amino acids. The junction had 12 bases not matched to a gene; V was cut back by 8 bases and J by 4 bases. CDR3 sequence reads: CASLGASGAIYNEQFF. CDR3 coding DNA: TGTGCCAGCCTAGGGGCTAGCGGGGCAATTTACAATGAGCAGTTCTTC.